Following are 11 T cell receptor beta chains from one sample sequenced in a study of cytomegalovirus exposure and HLA in healthy donors. PCR was performed using 60 Vbeta and 13 Jbeta primers. Produced via immunoSEQ multiplex PCR; TCRdb's table is partial and in-frame only. Found here are more than 200,000 clones, about 83% of them singletons; the top ten hold about 14%. The sample was PBMCs. The receptors here all came from a middle-aged man in good health and CMV-seronegative.

The chain links TRBV4-3 to TRBJ1-1; TRBD1 is a possible D gene (5 bases). The V end lost 2 bases, the J end lost 0 bases, and 10 bases lay between the germline ends. The CDR3 has 15 amino acids. Germline CDR1 reads LGHNA; CDR2 reads YSLEER. In DNA form, the CDR3 reads TGCGCCAGCAGCCAATGGGGACTCCTGAACACTGAAGCTTTCTTT. The encoded protein is CASSQWGLLNTEAFF.

This clone came up a few times. The V gene is TRBV19, the J gene TRBJ2-2; TRBD1 matches at 7 bases. In germline, CDR1 is LNHDA, CDR2 SQIVND (reference sequence). The V gene end was trimmed by 6 bases and the J gene end by 4 bases; junction bases not matched to a gene: 5. The length of the CDR3 is 14 residues. CDR3 residues: CASRQTGSTGELFF. The CDR3 coding sequence is TGTGCCAGTAGGCAGACAGGGTCCACCGGGGAGCTGTTTTTT.

The chain uses TRBV2 and TRBJ1-1; tentatively, D is TRBD1 (5 bases). The CDR3 runs to 12 residues. The germline gives CDR1 SNHLY, CDR2 FYNNEI. The germline V and J ends were trimmed by 4 bases and 6 bases, with 9 bases remaining between them. The CDR3 DNA follows: TGTGCCAGCAGTGTGCGGGGCTCTGAAGCTTTCTTT. This gives the protein CASSVRGSEAFF.

The chain employs TRBV29-1 and TRBJ1-3; maybe TRBD1 (5 bases). Germline V CDR1 and CDR2: SQVTM, ANQGSEA. V was pared by 6 bases and J by 4 bases, with 13 bases between. The CDR3 extends over 13 amino acids. The CDR3 reads CSVRLRGGNTIYF. In nucleotides, the CDR3 is TGCAGCGTGCGGCTGCGGGGCGGAAACACCATATATTTT.

This chain joins TRBV2 and TRBJ2-1; a weak D match, TRBD2 (6 bases). V was cut by 10 bases and J by 5 bases, with 18 bases left in between. The CDR3 consists of 14 residues. Germline-derived CDR1 and CDR2 are SNHLY and FYNNEI. The CDR3 DNA reads TGTGCCACCGGGCGGGACGGCGGAAACAATGAGCAGTTCTTC. This codes for CATGRDGGNNEQFF.

CDR3 DNA sequence: TGTGCCAGCAGCTTAGCGCGCGGGCCTGGAAACACCATATATTTT. Its protein product is CASSLARGPGNTIYF. This chain uses TRBV11-2 with TRBJ1-3, with D unclear. In germline, CDR1 is SGHAT, CDR2 FQNNGV. This CDR3 comprises 15 residues. V gave up 1 base and J gave up 2 bases, with 9 bases separating them. Complete variable domain (other parts from reference TRBV11-2 and TRBJ1-3): EAGVAQSPRYKIIEKRQSVAFWCNPISGHATLYWYQQILGQGPKLLIQFQNNGVVDDSQLPKDRFSAERLKGVDSTLKIQPAKLEDSAVYLCASSLARGPGNTIYFGEGSWLTVV.

The chain joins TRBV5-6 to TRBJ2-5, with 11 bases matching TRBD1. The trim removed 1 base at V and 4 bases at J, leaving 3 bases unmatched. The CDR3 length is 15 residues. Germline V gene sequence: CDR1 SGHDT, CDR2 YYEEEE. CDR3 residues: CASSLRGTGGETQYF. CDR3 coding DNA: TGTGCCAGCAGCTTGAGAGGGACAGGGGGAGAGACCCAGTACTTC.

The V call is TRBV7-8, the J call TRBJ1-1; the D is unclear. V dropped 7 bases and J dropped 1 base, with 13 bases sitting between them. CDR1 and CDR2 from the germline V gene are SGHVS and FQNEAQ. The CDR3 has 14 amino acids. CDR3 in DNA: TGTGCCAGCATGTCGAGGGAAGGGAACACTGAAGCTTTCTTT. Its protein product is CASMSREGNTEAFF. Full variable domain (missing parts from reference TRBV7-8 and TRBJ1-1): GAGVSQSPRYKVAKRGQDVALRCDPISGHVSLFWYQQALGQGPEFLTYFQNEAQLDKSGLPSDRFFAERPEGSVSTLKIQRTQQEDSAVYLCASMSREGNTEAFFGQGTRLTVV.

The rearrangement joins TRBV9 to TRBJ2-7; 9 positions agree with TRBD1. Germline V CDR1 and CDR2: SGDLS, YYNGEE. The CDR3 loop spans 15 amino acids. The trim removed 0 bases at V and 5 bases at J, leaving 6 bases unmatched. The CDR3 sequence is CASSVVGTGKDEQYF. CDR3 nucleotide sequence: TGTGCCAGCAGCGTAGTAGGGACAGGGAAGGACGAGCAGTACTTC.

This clone was seen only once. The rearrangement joins TRBV11-2 to TRBJ1-3; tentative D call: TRBD1 (5 bases). V shed 5 bases and J shed 7 bases, with 21 bases lying between them. There are 16 residues in the CDR3. Germline V gives CDR1 SGHAT, CDR2 FQNNGV. The CDR3 loop reads CASSRQTAPKGNTIYF. CDR3 bases: TGTGCCAGCAGCCGCCAGACAGCCCCAAAGGGTAACACCATATATTTT.

This chain links TRBV6-5 with TRBJ2-7, with D possibly being TRBD1 (5 bases). CDR1 MNHEY and CDR2 SVGAGI come from the germline V gene. Trimming pared 7 bases from V and 6 bases from J, leaving 22 bases between. The CDR3 is 15 amino acids. Written as DNA, the CDR3 is TGTGCCAGCATGGTCGGCTGGCCCCAGGGATCCGAGCAGTACTTC. Residues: CASMVGWPQGSEQYF.